One sample yielded the 22 T cell receptor beta chains listed below, sequenced in a study of blood T cell repertoires in COVID-19. Produced via immunoSEQ multiplex PCR; TCRdb's table is partial and in-frame only. This sample carries some 59,000 clones, roughly 80% of them seen once, and the ten largest clones take around 5.3%. The specimen sequenced was peripheral blood. Receptor source: a woman aged 60 to 75 with acute or convalescent COVID-19.

The CDR3 here is CASSSGGNGYTF. The CDR3 region has the DNA TGTGCCAGCAGTTCCGGAGGGAATGGCTACACCTTC. The chain joins TRBV27 to TRBJ1-2; D is undetermined. This CDR3 has 12 residues. Trimming removed 4 bases at V and 6 bases at J, with 9 bases between. Germline values: CDR1 MNHEY, CDR2 SMNVEV (reference sequence).

V is TRBV12-3 or TRBV12-4 and J is TRBJ1-2; 9 positions agree with TRBD1. The CDR3 covers 12 residues. V was pared by 7 bases and J by 8 bases, with 5 bases of the junction left unmatched. CDR3 amino acids: CASIGTGPGYTF. The CDR3 DNA is TGTGCCAGCATAGGGACAGGGCCCGGCTACACCTTC.

The rearrangement joins TRBV18 to TRBJ2-1; 11 bases are a match to TRBD2. CDR3 length: 15 amino acids. CDR1 KGHSH and CDR2 LQKENI come from the germline V gene. V lost 3 bases and J lost 7; bases outside the gene matches: 5. DNA for the CDR3: TGTGCCAGCTCACCGGGACTAGCGGCAACGAATGAGCAGTTCTTC. This gives the protein CASSPGLAATNEQFF.

This clone has a single count. The chain couples TRBV10-1 to TRBJ1-5; D may be TRBD1 (6 bases). The germline gives CDR1 WNHNN, CDR2 SYGVQD (reference sequence). The CDR3 has 16 amino acids. Trimming stripped 7 bases from V and 7 bases from J, with 23 bases between. CDR3 nucleotide sequence: TGCGCCAGCACTATCGGACAGAGTGACCCCCTGCAGCCCCAGCATTTT. It translates to CASTIGQSDPLQPQHF.

V and J are TRBV6-6 and TRBJ2-1, with 7 bases identical to TRBD2. Germline V gene data show CDR1 as MNHNY and CDR2 as SVGAGI (reference sequence). The CDR3 loop spans 14 amino acids. The V gene end was trimmed by 6 bases and the J gene end by 6 bases; junction bases not matched to a gene: 8. The CDR3 DNA reads TGTGCCAGCAGGGGGGACTCTAGCGGCAATGAGCAGTTCTTC. Protein sequence: CASRGDSSGNEQFF.

This clone was counted once. The V gene is TRBV5-4, the J gene TRBJ1-6; D is undetermined. Trimming took 2 bases from V and 7 from J, leaving 7 bases between them. The CDR3 length is 13 residues. Germline V gene data show CDR1 as SGHNT and CDR2 as YYREEE (reference sequence). The CDR3 coding sequence is TGTGCCAGCAGCTTTCACAGCAATTCACCCCTCCACTTT. This codes for CASSFHSNSPLHF.

This clone has only one observation. The rearrangement joins TRBV4-1 to TRBJ1-4; TRBD1 is a possible D gene (5 bases). From germline, CDR1 is MGHRA and CDR2 YSYEKL. The ends were cut back, 1 base at V and 5 bases at J, with 11 bases in the middle. This CDR3 is 15 amino acids long. CDR3 residues: CASSQGGRTNEKLFF. For the CDR3, the DNA is TGCGCCAGCAGCCAAGGAGGCAGGACAAATGAAAAACTGTTTTTT.

The chain employs TRBV5-1 and TRBJ1-2; 8 bases are shared with TRBD1. V lost 3 bases to trimming and J lost 3 bases; unmatched junction nucleotides: 4. Germline V gives CDR1 SGHRS, CDR2 YFSETQ. This CDR3 comprises 14 residues. The CDR3 region has the DNA TGCGCCAGCAGCTCCGGACAGGGTGACTATGGCTACACCTTC. Translation: CASSSGQGDYGYTF.

The chain carries TRBV24-1 and TRBJ2-3, with TRBD1 matching over 8 bases. The CDR3 consists of 16 residues. The germline CDR1 and CDR2 sequences are KGHDR and SFDVKD. V trimming: 4 bases; J trimming: 4 bases; junction bases outside the gene matches: 9. The CDR3 here is CATSEPTGGVADTQYF. For the CDR3, the DNA is TGTGCCACCAGTGAACCTACAGGGGGAGTCGCAGATACGCAGTATTTT.

The chain links TRBV28 to TRBJ1-5; no clear D. The CDR3 has 13 residues. V shed 7 bases and J shed 6 bases, with 13 bases lying between them. Germline CDR1 MDHEN, CDR2 SYDVKM. This CDR3 reads CASTPRVTQPQHF. For the CDR3, the DNA is TGTGCCAGCACCCCTCGGGTTACTCAGCCCCAGCATTTT.

Only one count was recorded for this clone. The chain's CDR3 is CASSSDRDTEAFF. The CDR3, as DNA: TGTGCCAGCAGCTCAGATCGTGACACTGAAGCTTTCTTT. The chain carries TRBV7-3 and TRBJ1-1; D unclear. Trimming took off 4 bases at V and 3 bases at J, with 9 bases between the two ends. The CDR3 has 13 amino acids. Germline V gene lookup returns CDR1 SGHTA and CDR2 FQGTGA.

The chain combines TRBV25-1 with TRBJ2-1, with 9 positions matching TRBD1. Germline V lookup: CDR1 MGHDK, CDR2 SYGVNS. J was trimmed by 5 bases and V by 4 bases; bases with no gene match: 6. The CDR3 runs 15 residues. CDR3 residues: CASSVPGTGHNEQFF. DNA for the CDR3: TGTGCCAGCAGTGTACCCGGGACAGGGCACAATGAGCAGTTCTTC. The full variable domain, its missing parts supplied by reference TRBV25-1 and TRBJ2-1, is EADIYQTPRYLVIGTGKKITLECSQTMGHDKMYWYQQDPGMELHLIHYSYGVNSTEKGDLSSESTVSRIRTEHFPLTLESARPSHTSQYLCASSVPGTGHNEQFFGPGTRLTVL.

The chain combines TRBV6-6 with TRBJ1-1; TRBD1 matches 7 bases. Losses at the gene ends were 3 bases for V and 7 bases for J; bases not matched to a gene: 8. The CDR3 length is 14 residues. Germline V gene lookup returns CDR1 MNHNY and CDR2 SVGAGI (reference sequence). CDR3 region: CASSYWRGDSEAFF. Written as DNA, the CDR3 is TGTGCCAGCAGTTATTGGAGAGGGGACAGTGAAGCTTTCTTT.

CDR3 nucleotide sequence: TGTGCCAGCAGCGTAGTCGGGGTTTCGGTGAACACTGAAGCTTTCTTT. Amino acids: CASSVVGVSVNTEAFF. The chain links TRBV9 to TRBJ1-1; D ambiguous. Germline CDR1 and CDR2: SGDLS and YYNGEE. There are 16 residues in the CDR3. The germline V and J ends were trimmed by 0 bases and 0 bases, with 12 bases remaining between them. The whole variable domain, remainder taken from reference TRBV9 and TRBJ1-1, is DSGVTQTPKHLITATGQRVTLRCSPRSGDLSVYWYQQSLDQGLQFLIQYYNGEERAKGNILERFSAQQFPDLHSELNLSSLELGDSALYFCASSVVGVSVNTEAFFGQGTRLTVV.

The chain uses TRBV12-3 or TRBV12-4 and TRBJ1-2, with 8 bases fitting TRBD1. The V and J ends lost 6 bases and 7 bases, in that order; junction bases with no gene match: 4. CDR3 length: 12 amino acids. CDR3 sequence: CASRPGGSGYTF. The CDR3 DNA sequence: TGTGCCAGCAGACCAGGGGGCAGTGGCTACACCTTC.

The V gene is TRBV2, the J gene TRBJ1-1; D remains ambiguous. This CDR3 has 14 amino acids. With 3 bases removed from V and 3 bases from J, the gap between germline ends came to 11 bases. Germline V gene data show CDR1 as SNHLY and CDR2 as FYNNEI. The CDR3 is CASSEGSEDTEAFF. The CDR3 nucleotides read TGTGCCAGCAGTGAGGGATCGGAGGACACTGAAGCTTTCTTT.

The chain links TRBV10-3 to TRBJ1-1, with D hard to call. CDR3 size: 13 residues. With 5 bases removed from V and 0 bases from J, the gap between germline ends came to 7 bases. Germline values: CDR1 ENHRY, CDR2 SYGVKD. CDR3: CAISSVLNTEAFF. The CDR3 coding sequence is TGTGCCATCAGTTCAGTCCTGAACACTGAAGCTTTCTTT.

The J gene is TRBJ1-2, the V gene TRBV2; 9 bases match TRBD1. This CDR3 has 14 amino acids. The germline V gene has CDR1 SNHLY and CDR2 FYNNEI. The trim removed 5 bases at V and 4 bases at J, leaving 5 bases unmatched. The CDR3 sequence is CASSPGQGFYGYTF. CDR3 in DNA: TGTGCCAGCAGTCCGGGACAGGGCTTCTATGGCTACACCTTC. Based on the CDR3 plus reference TRBV2 and TRBJ1-2, the full variable domain is EPEVTQTPSHQVTQMGQEVILRCVPISNHLYFYWYRQILGQKVEFLVSFYNNEISEKSEIFDDQFSVERPDGSNFTLKIRSTKLEDSAMYFCASSPGQGFYGYTFGSGTRLTVV.

V is TRBV9 and J is TRBJ1-2; tentative D call: TRBD1 (6 bases). V was pared by 2 bases and J by 4 bases, with 15 bases between. The CDR3 is 15 amino acids. Germline assignment: CDR1 SGDLS and CDR2 YYNGEE. CDR3 coding DNA: TGTGCCAGCAGCGTGGGGGCTCGAGTGTCCTATGGCTACACCTTC. Its protein is CASSVGARVSYGYTF.

The chain links TRBV4-1 to TRBJ1-1; a possible D gene is TRBD1 (5 bases). This CDR3 has 15 amino acids. In germline, CDR1 is MGHRA, CDR2 YSYEKL. The germline V and J ends were trimmed by 4 bases and 1 base, with 13 bases remaining between them. CDR3 bases: TGCGCCAGCAGCCCCTCGGGGGACTCGAACACTGAAGCTTTCTTT. It yields the protein CASSPSGDSNTEAFF.

The V gene is TRBV11-2, the J gene TRBJ1-2, with a weak D call TRBD1 (5 bases). V lost 5 bases and J lost 1, with 11 bases in between. CDR3 length equals 14 residues. Germline loops: CDR1 SGHAT, CDR2 FQNNGV. CDR3 bases: TGTGCCAGCAGCCCCACGGGGGTTAACTATGGCTACACCTTC. Translating gives CASSPTGVNYGYTF.

This rearrangement joins TRBV30 to TRBJ2-7; 8 bases match TRBD2. The CDR3 covers 13 residues. From germline, CDR1 is GTSNPN and CDR2 SVGIG (reference sequence). Losses at the gene ends were 2 bases for V and 9 bases for J; bases not matched to a gene: 9. CDR3 nucleotide sequence: TGTGCCTGGAGTTTTCCACCTAGCGGGCCGCAGTACTTC. Encoded protein: CAWSFPPSGPQYF.